This T cell receptor beta chain is from a study of T cell responses to AZD1222 COVID-19 vaccine. The table came from immunoSEQ multiplex PCR; TCRdb's copy has only in-frame clones and leaves some out. This sample carries 150,000 to 200,000 clones, 87% of them seen once, and the ten largest clones take 2.6%. This sample comprised peripheral blood, obtained on day 0 of AZD1222 vaccination. The sequence was collected from an adult in good health.

DNA for the CDR3: TGTGCCAGCAGCCCCATCGGGGGCGGTGAAGCTTTCTTT. Translated: CASSPIGGGEAFF. V is TRBV25-1 and J is TRBJ1-1; D might be TRBD1 (6 bases). Germline CDR1 MGHDK, CDR2 SYGVNS. The CDR3 runs 13 residues. V lost 6 bases to trimming and J lost 7 bases, with 15 bases between them.